These T cell receptor beta chains were read from a single sample in a study of cytomegalovirus exposure and HLA in healthy donors. Clones were sequenced by immunoSEQ multiplex PCR, and TCRdb holds only the in-frame ones, with some missing. The sample lists about 83,000 clones, around 96% occurring once. Material: PBMCs. These receptors originate from a young woman in good health and CMV-seronegative. CDR3s include the opening cysteine and the closing phenylalanine or tryptophan. The D gene is left open where the match is weak. Only part of the rows carry a size: once, few, many, or a class if the clone is expanded.

cdr3_aa cdr3_nt v_call clone_size j_call d_call cdr3_length
CASSVTTSGSDGYTF TGTGCCAGCAGTGTTACAACCTCAGGGTCGGATGGCTACACCTTC TRBV25-1 - TRBJ1-2 - 15
CASSYRGRTGELFF TGTGCCAGCAGTTATAGGGGCCGGACCGGGGAGCTGTTTTTT TRBV6-5 - TRBJ2-2 - 14
CASSPRTGTNYGYTF TGCGCCAGCAGCCCGAGGACAGGGACTAACTATGGCTACACCTTC TRBV4-1 - TRBJ1-2 TRBD1 15
CASTSGGGDTQYF TGTGCCAGCACCTCAGGGGGCGGAGATACGCAGTATTTT TRBV27 - TRBJ2-3 TRBD1 13
CASSSSSYNEQFF TGTGCCAGCAGCTCGAGCTCCTACAATGAGCAGTTCTTC TRBV7-2 once TRBJ2-1 - 13
CAVRGGGASYEQYF TGTGCCGTCAGAGGGGGAGGGGCCTCCTACGAGCAGTACTTC TRBV6-1 - TRBJ2-7 - 14
CASSLVDRGLAKNIQYF TGTGCCAGCAGCTTAGTCGATCGGGGACTAGCCAAAAACATTCAGTACTTC TRBV7-9 - TRBJ2-4 - 17
CASRGLAGADTQYF TGCGCCAGCAGAGGACTAGCGGGAGCCGATACGCAGTATTTT TRBV5-1 - TRBJ2-3 TRBD2 14
CASSNLLGTGDYEQYF TGTGCCAGTAGTAACCTGCTCGGGACAGGGGACTACGAGCAGTACTTC TRBV19 - TRBJ2-7 TRBD1 16
CASSQEAGGPDTQYF TGTGCCAGCAGCCAAGAAGCGGGAGGGCCAGATACGCAGTATTTT TRBV4-2 - TRBJ2-3 TRBD2 15
CASPHEVKTVTDTQYF TGTGCCAGCCCCCATGAGGTCAAGACCGTCACAGATACGCAGTATTTT TRBV7-9 once TRBJ2-3 - 16
CASSWGGPEAFF TGTGCCAGCAGCTGGGGGGGCCCTGAAGCTTTCTTT TRBV5-6 - TRBJ1-1 - 12
CASSRDRGLGNTEAFF TGTGCCAGCTCACGGGACAGGGGTTTGGGGAACACTGAAGCTTTCTTT TRBV18 - TRBJ1-1 TRBD1 16
CASSGGQADEQFF TGTGCCAGCTCCGGAGGACAGGCCGATGAGCAGTTCTTC TRBV18 - TRBJ2-1 TRBD1 13
CASSSPGTSGTVQFF TGTGCCAGCAGTTCCCCCGGGACTAGCGGGACCGTGCAGTTCTTC TRBV2 - TRBJ2-1 TRBD2 15
CASSIYRALNTEAFF TGTGCCAGTAGTATTTACAGAGCACTGAACACTGAAGCTTTCTTT TRBV19 - TRBJ1-1 - 15
CASSWTSGGTGELFF TGTGCCAGCAGTTGGACTAGCGGTGGGACCGGGGAGCTGTTTTTT TRBV6-5 - TRBJ2-2 TRBD2 15
CASARATGGLFSGANVLTF TGTGCCAGTGCCCGCGCGACAGGGGGCCTTTTCTCTGGGGCCAACGTCCTGACTTTC TRBV19 - TRBJ2-6 TRBD1 19
CAWSRAGGSLGGAFF TGTGCCTGGAGTAGGGCAGGGGGCTCCTTGGGGGGAGCTTTCTTT TRBV30 - TRBJ1-1 TRBD1 15
CASSPGTGNLYEQYF TGTGCCAGCAGCCCCGGGACAGGGAATCTCTACGAGCAGTACTTC TRBV5-4 - TRBJ2-7 TRBD1 15
CSANGRNEQFF TGCAGTGCTAACGGGAGAAATGAGCAGTTCTTC TRBV20-1 - TRBJ2-1 - 11
CATQTGTSAINYNEQFF TGCGCCACCCAAACCGGGACTAGCGCCATTAACTACAATGAGCAGTTCTTC TRBV5-1 - TRBJ2-1 TRBD2 17
CASSLRQGGFMSNQPQHF TGCGCCAGCAGCTTGAGACAGGGGGGATTTATGAGCAATCAGCCCCAGCATTTT TRBV5-1 once TRBJ1-5 TRBD1 18
CASSTGGAKETQYF TGTGCCAGCAGTACAGGGGGCGCGAAAGAGACCCAGTACTTC TRBV7-9 - TRBJ2-5 TRBD1 14
CASSQARGNTEAFF TGTGCCAGCAGCCAAGCTAGGGGGAACACTGAAGCTTTCTTT TRBV14 - TRBJ1-1 - 14
CASSHGTSGNNEQFF TGTGCCAGCAGTCACGGGACTAGCGGAAACAATGAGCAGTTCTTC TRBV6-1 - TRBJ2-1 TRBD2 15
CASGLSRGQDNYGYTF TGTGCCAGCGGCTTGAGCAGGGGACAGGATAACTATGGCTACACCTTC TRBV6-6 - TRBJ1-2 TRBD1 16
CSVEPSPGGYTF TGCAGCGTCGAGCCTTCCCCAGGCGGCTACACCTTC TRBV29-1 - TRBJ1-2 - 12
CASSLRPGGETQYF TGCGCCAGCAGCTTGCGACCGGGGGGGGAGACCCAGTACTTC TRBV5-1 - TRBJ2-5 TRBD2 14
CASSFFKGSQETQYF TGTGCCAGCAGCTTTTTTAAGGGGTCCCAAGAGACCCAGTACTTC TRBV11-2 - TRBJ2-5 - 15
CVRGSETQYF TGTGTGAGAGGTTCGGAGACCCAGTACTTC TRBV2 once TRBJ2-5 - 10
CASSIFREYTEAFF TGTGCCAGTAGTATTTTTCGCGAATACACTGAAGCTTTCTTT TRBV19 - TRBJ1-1 - 14
CASSTSLNTEAFF TGTGCCAGTAGTACGTCACTAAACACTGAAGCTTTCTTT TRBV19 - TRBJ1-1 - 13
CASSEISRDRPVYEQYF TGTGCCAGCAGTGAAATTTCACGGGACAGGCCTGTATACGAGCAGTACTTC TRBV6-1 few TRBJ2-7 TRBD1 17
CASSLGLAGGQETQYF TGTGCCAGCAGCTTGGGTCTAGCGGGAGGGCAAGAGACCCAGTACTTC TRBV5-5 - TRBJ2-5 TRBD2 16
CSVARTEGSYEQYF TGCAGCGTTGCTAGGACAGAGGGAAGCTACGAGCAGTACTTC TRBV29-1 - TRBJ2-7 - 14
CASSQGVAAVTDTQYF TGTGCCAGCAGCCAAGGGGTAGCGGCAGTCACAGATACGCAGTATTTT TRBV14 - TRBJ2-3 - 16
CASTPGAKNIQYF TGTGCCAGCACCCCAGGTGCTAAAAACATTCAGTACTTC TRBV11-2 - TRBJ2-4 - 13
CASSLLSTGASYEQYF TGTGCCAGCAGCTTACTTTCTACTGGGGCTTCCTACGAGCAGTACTTC TRBV7-2 - TRBJ2-7 - 16
CASSELLRSRTGELFF TGTGCCAGCAGTGAACTTTTACGGTCGCGCACCGGGGAGCTGTTTTTT TRBV6-1 - TRBJ2-2 - 16
CASSRTPQGLTGELFF TGTGCCAGCAGCCGAACCCCCCAGGGCCTCACCGGGGAGCTGTTTTTT TRBV7-9 - TRBJ2-2 - 16
CASSVASGSTDTQYF TGTGCCAGCAGCGTAGCTAGCGGAAGCACAGATACGCAGTATTTT TRBV9 - TRBJ2-3 TRBD2 15
CASSLSGNEQFF TGTGCCAGCAGCCTGAGCGGGAACGAGCAGTTCTTC TRBV7-8 - TRBJ2-1 TRBD2 12
CASSPDRANYGYTF TGTGCCAGCAGTCCCGACAGGGCTAACTATGGCTACACCTTC TRBV27 - TRBJ1-2 TRBD1 14
CASSSRRRNTEAFF TGTGCCAGCAGCTCACGTCGGAGGAACACTGAAGCTTTCTTT TRBV5-6 - TRBJ1-1 - 14
CASSSQEDQPQHF TGTGCCAGCAGCTCCCAAGAGGATCAGCCCCAGCATTTT TRBV7-9 - TRBJ1-5 - 13
CAVTQGDRGYTF TGTGCCGTGACACAGGGGGATCGGGGCTACACCTTC TRBV10-3 - TRBJ1-2 TRBD1 12
CASRVQGASGGNEQFF TGCGCCAGCAGGGTGCAAGGGGCGTCGGGGGGGAATGAGCAGTTCTTC TRBV5-1 - TRBJ2-1 TRBD2 16
CASSESSGRAGEQYF TGCGCCAGCAGTGAGTCTAGCGGGAGGGCGGGTGAGCAGTACTTC TRBV10-1 - TRBJ2-7 TRBD2 15
CATQQSPYSNQPQHF TGTGCCACCCAACAGTCGCCTTATAGCAATCAGCCCCAGCATTTT TRBV15 - TRBJ1-5 - 15
CASSITGVNTEAFF TGTGCCAGTAGTATAACAGGGGTGAACACTGAAGCTTTCTTT TRBV19 - TRBJ1-1 TRBD1 14
CASSSNFPGATDTQYF TGTGCCAGCAGTTCTAATTTTCCGGGAGCCACAGATACGCAGTATTTT TRBV2 - TRBJ2-3 - 16
CASTSVKSTDTQYF TGTGCCAGCACTAGCGTGAAGAGCACAGATACGCAGTATTTT TRBV11-1 - TRBJ2-3 - 14
CASSGGTHFETEAFF TGTGCCAGCAGTGGCGGGACCCACTTCGAGACTGAAGCTTTCTTT TRBV6-1 - TRBJ1-1 - 15